This is a list of T cell receptor beta chains from one sample in a study of identical twins. TCRdb re-called the 5' RACE reads through MiXCR, storing one row per CDR3 protein. The sample has roughly 540,000 distinct CDR3 sequences, less than 25% seen once. These sequences were also reported in another study, on T cells expressing NK-cell markers.

Sequencing input: CD4+ T cells sorted from blood. These receptor sequences come from a woman younger than 30 in good health. Both conserved end residues are part of each CDR3.

CDR3 length: 13; J gene: TRBJ2-7; V gene: TRBV7-8; CDR3 protein: CASSLVVPHEQYF
CDR3 length: 13; J gene: TRBJ2-1; V gene: TRBV6-4; CDR3 protein: CASSAYRGNEQFF
CDR3 length: 9; J gene: TRBJ1-1; V gene: TRBV20-1; CDR3 protein: CSARGGAFF
CDR3 length: 13; J gene: TRBJ1-1; V gene: TRBV12-3/TRBV12-4; CDR3 protein: CASSLQNRAEAFF
CDR3 length: 14; J gene: TRBJ2-7; V gene: TRBV10-3; CDR3 protein: CAISPSGTSYEQYF
CDR3 length: 13; J gene: TRBJ1-1; V gene: TRBV29-1; CDR3 protein: CSVGTTGSSEAFF
CDR3 length: 14; J gene: TRBJ2-2; V gene: TRBV6-2/TRBV6-3; CDR3 protein: CATRIQGTGGELFF
CDR3 length: 13; J gene: TRBJ2-1; V gene: TRBV19; CDR3 protein: CARGGRASNEQFF
CDR3 length: 11; J gene: TRBJ2-2; V gene: TRBV29-1; CDR3 protein: CSVGGTGELFF
CDR3 length: 14; J gene: TRBJ2-3; V gene: TRBV20-1; CDR3 protein: CSVETSSSTDTQYF
CDR3 length: 13; J gene: TRBJ2-7; V gene: TRBV29-1; CDR3 protein: CSADGGPEYEQYF
CDR3 length: 14; J gene: TRBJ1-3; V gene: TRBV5-1; CDR3 protein: CASSPGQGSDTIYF
CDR3 length: 15; J gene: TRBJ2-3; V gene: TRBV6-1; CDR3 protein: CASRLRGGTTDTQYF
CDR3 length: 14; J gene: TRBJ1-2; V gene: TRBV29-1; CDR3 protein: CSVYIMGLRYGYTF
CDR3 length: 13; J gene: TRBJ2-5; V gene: TRBV5-4; CDR3 protein: CASSLSTLKTQYF
CDR3 length: 16; J gene: TRBJ2-6; V gene: TRBV7-8; CDR3 protein: CASSLVTGAGANVLTF
CDR3 length: 15; J gene: TRBJ2-1; V gene: TRBV6-1; CDR3 protein: CASSGRRTQYNEQFF
CDR3 length: 12; J gene: TRBJ2-7; V gene: TRBV3-1; CDR3 protein: CASSQDGISRYF
CDR3 length: 14; J gene: TRBJ1-4; V gene: TRBV6-5; CDR3 protein: CASSYRGFWEKLFF
CDR3 length: 13; J gene: TRBJ1-4; V gene: TRBV5-6; CDR3 protein: CASSLRFGEKLFF
CDR3 length: 15; J gene: TRBJ2-7; V gene: TRBV19; CDR3 protein: CASSRGGRDTYEQYF
CDR3 length: 14; J gene: TRBJ2-1; V gene: TRBV6-2/TRBV6-3; CDR3 protein: CASSRTSGLNEQFF
CDR3 length: 13; J gene: TRBJ2-3; V gene: TRBV6-1; CDR3 protein: CASEDTRTDTQYF
CDR3 length: 15; J gene: TRBJ2-6; V gene: TRBV12-3/TRBV12-4; CDR3 protein: CASSGDYSGANVLTF
CDR3 length: 12; J gene: TRBJ2-1; V gene: TRBV20-1; CDR3 protein: CSASRSGNEQFF
CDR3 length: 16; J gene: TRBJ2-2; V gene: TRBV10-3; CDR3 protein: CAISAGTSGNTGELFF
CDR3 length: 18; J gene: TRBJ1-2; V gene: TRBV12-3/TRBV12-4; CDR3 protein: CASSLVGGPGTGPRGYTF
CDR3 length: 13; J gene: TRBJ2-3; V gene: TRBV5-4; CDR3 protein: CASSPAEWGTQYF
CDR3 length: 14; J gene: TRBJ2-5; V gene: TRBV9; CDR3 protein: CASSVAGGLETQYF
CDR3 length: 13; J gene: TRBJ1-2; V gene: TRBV25-1; CDR3 protein: CASRKGTQAGYTF
CDR3 length: 16; J gene: TRBJ2-1; V gene: TRBV12-3/TRBV12-4; CDR3 protein: CASSPWGQSSYNEQFF
CDR3 length: 13; J gene: TRBJ2-1; V gene: TRBV29-1; CDR3 protein: CSVTKGLYNEQFF
CDR3 length: 14; J gene: TRBJ1-1; V gene: TRBV20-1; CDR3 protein: CRVTRGGSNTEAFF
CDR3 length: 13; J gene: TRBJ2-1; V gene: TRBV29-1; CDR3 protein: CSATSGRGNEQFF
CDR3 length: 17; J gene: TRBJ1-2; V gene: TRBV10-3; CDR3 protein: CAISESTGGPFNYGYTF
CDR3 length: 15; J gene: TRBJ2-7; V gene: TRBV27; CDR3 protein: CASSSFGTGAYEQYF
CDR3 length: 14; J gene: TRBJ2-2; V gene: TRBV7-9; CDR3 protein: CASSSIQGSGELFF
CDR3 length: 16; J gene: TRBJ2-3; V gene: TRBV7-2; CDR3 protein: CASSFLGLGGTDTQYF
CDR3 length: 14; J gene: TRBJ1-1; V gene: TRBV14; CDR3 protein: CASTPDRGLSEAFF
CDR3 length: 19; J gene: TRBJ2-3; V gene: TRBV11-2; CDR3 protein: CASSLLSGLAGGPGDTQYF
CDR3 length: 14; J gene: TRBJ2-7; V gene: TRBV7-9; CDR3 protein: CASSRKERRYEQYF
CDR3 length: 19; J gene: TRBJ2-5; V gene: TRBV11-1; CDR3 protein: CASSLGTGGRAGAGETQYF
CDR3 length: 15; J gene: TRBJ1-3; V gene: TRBV7-2; CDR3 protein: CASSPWGIPGNTIYF
CDR3 length: 17; J gene: TRBJ2-3; V gene: TRBV6-1; CDR3 protein: CASSHTSGGLSTDTQYF
CDR3 length: 13; J gene: TRBJ2-3; V gene: TRBV20-1; CDR3 protein: CSATSPGADTQYF
CDR3 length: 13; J gene: TRBJ1-2; V gene: TRBV2; CDR3 protein: CASRIGTNYGYTF
CDR3 length: 12; J gene: TRBJ1-1; V gene: TRBV6-2/TRBV6-3; CDR3 protein: CASSYLRTEAFF
CDR3 length: 14; J gene: TRBJ2-3; V gene: TRBV15; CDR3 protein: CATSRDARGSTQYF